The entry that follows covers one TCR beta chain sequence. The sequenced fragment ends 3 residues before the CDR3 boundary, so the rest is inferred from the germline J gene. This sample is part of a study of T cells in women clearing cervical HPV infection. The repertoire was sequenced with immunoSEQ multiplex PCR; TCRdb's copy has only in-frame clones and lacks some. The sample's table shows fewer than 35,000 clones. Germline loops: CDR1 SEHNR, CDR2 FQNEAQ (reference sequence). The CDR3 spans 15 residues. This TCR came from a woman aged 18-69 years with a cervical HPV16 infection that either progressed to CIN3+ or cleared (not recorded which). Sequencing used blood buffy coat. The rearrangement joins TRBV7-9 to TRBJ1-1; possibly TRBD1 for D (6 bases). This chain's CDR3 is CASSSLAGAQETAFF. Incomplete CDR3 DNA: TGTGCCAGCAGCTCACTAGCGGGGGCGCAAGAGACA.